This note documents a single T cell receptor beta chain sequence. As yet, its antigen is unknown. Here immunoSEQ multiplex PCR was the method, and the copy in TCRdb shows in-frame clones only, minus some. The sample carries about 330,000 clones, 87% recorded once. The entry originates in a study of cytomegalovirus exposure and HLA in healthy donors. Study-wide background: The same platform was used for the 100 to 150 validation repertoires and the approximately 700 first-cohort repertoires, a later analysis reported.

Study-wide findings and caveats: Published work reported that the classifier diagnosed cytomegalovirus status with high specificity and sensitivity.

Losses at the gene ends were 3 bases for V and 3 bases for J; bases not matched to a gene: 11. CDR1 and CDR2 (germline): LNHNV, YYDKDF (reference sequence). The CDR3 contains 16 residues. V and J are TRBV15 and TRBJ2-7, with 7 bases matching TRBD1. The TCR originated in a woman aged 25 to 39 in good health and CMV-seropositive. Sequencing was performed on PBMCs. CDR3 residues: CATSRGPRDRVYEQYF. DNA of the CDR3: TGTGCCACCAGCAGGGGCCCACGGGACAGAGTCTACGAGCAGTACTTC.